The rows below give T cell receptor beta chains drawn from one sample of a study of blood T cell repertoires in COVID-19. Only in-frame clones appear in the TCRdb table, and some are missing; sequencing was by immunoSEQ multiplex PCR. Here the sample spans about 330,000 clones, about 90% being singletons. Specimen: PBMCs or T cells enriched from blood (not recorded which). All receptors come from a man aged 25 to 40 who had recovered from COVID-19. Each CDR3 is given with its conserved first and last residue. Each record gives: V gene, D gene, J gene, clone size, CDR3 DNA, CDR3 protein. The D gene is left open where the match is weak. Clone size is given for some rows only: seen once, a few or many times, or a class if the clone is expanded.

v_call: TRBV7-2; d_call: TRBD1; j_call: TRBJ1-1; clone_size: -; cdr3_nt: TGTGCCAGCAGCCTAGAGGCCCGCAGGGGGCGAACTGAAGCTTTCTTT; cdr3_aa: CASSLEARRGRTEAFF
v_call: TRBV3-1/TRBV3-2; d_call: -; j_call: TRBJ1-2; clone_size: once; cdr3_nt: TGTGCCAGCAGCCAAGATCCTGGGACCGCGGGGTCTAACTATGGCTACACCTTC; cdr3_aa: CASSQDPGTAGSNYGYTF
v_call: TRBV27; d_call: TRBD2; j_call: TRBJ2-2; clone_size: -; cdr3_nt: TGTGCCAGCAGTGCCACCTTCGCGGGGGAGCACACCGGGGAGCTGTTTTTT; cdr3_aa: CASSATFAGEHTGELFF
v_call: TRBV4-2; d_call: -; j_call: TRBJ1-1; clone_size: -; cdr3_nt: TGTGCCAGCAGCCAAGAGAGGGTGGGTAGCACTGAAGCTTTCTTT; cdr3_aa: CASSQERVGSTEAFF
v_call: TRBV2; d_call: TRBD1; j_call: TRBJ1-1; clone_size: -; cdr3_nt: TGTGCCAGCAGGGTAAGACAGGGGAGCACTGAAGCTTTCTTT; cdr3_aa: CASRVRQGSTEAFF
v_call: TRBV29-1; d_call: -; j_call: TRBJ1-2; clone_size: -; cdr3_nt: TGCAGCGTTGAAGCCAGGGGAGACTATGGCTACACCTTC; cdr3_aa: CSVEARGDYGYTF
v_call: TRBV28; d_call: -; j_call: TRBJ1-3; clone_size: once; cdr3_nt: TGTGCCAGCAGTTTCCTACAGGGATCTGGAAACACCATATATTTT; cdr3_aa: CASSFLQGSGNTIYF
v_call: TRBV20-1; d_call: -; j_call: TRBJ1-2; clone_size: few; cdr3_nt: TGCAGTGGACGGGGCTATGGCTACACCTTC; cdr3_aa: CSGRGYGYTF
v_call: TRBV27; d_call: TRBD1; j_call: TRBJ2-3; clone_size: -; cdr3_nt: TGTGCCAGCAGGCCTCCCCTGACAGGGGGCCCTAGCACAGATACGCAGTATTTT; cdr3_aa: CASRPPLTGGPSTDTQYF
v_call: TRBV3-1/TRBV3-2; d_call: TRBD1; j_call: TRBJ1-6; clone_size: once; cdr3_nt: TGTGCCAGCAGCCAAGGGACAGGGGTAAATTCACCCCTCCACTTT; cdr3_aa: CASSQGTGVNSPLHF
v_call: TRBV5-1; d_call: TRBD1; j_call: TRBJ1-2; clone_size: -; cdr3_nt: TGCGCCAGCAGCCTGACGGGACAGGGAACCTATGGCTACACCTTC; cdr3_aa: CASSLTGQGTYGYTF
v_call: TRBV4-2; d_call: -; j_call: TRBJ1-1; clone_size: -; cdr3_nt: TGTGCCAGCAGCCAAGATCCGGGAAACACTGAAGCTTTCTTT; cdr3_aa: CASSQDPGNTEAFF
v_call: TRBV12-3/TRBV12-4; d_call: -; j_call: TRBJ1-5; clone_size: -; cdr3_nt: TGTGCCAGCAGTTTGGCAGGGAATCAGCCCCAGCATTTT; cdr3_aa: CASSLAGNQPQHF
v_call: TRBV6-5; d_call: TRBD1; j_call: TRBJ2-1; clone_size: -; cdr3_nt: TGTGCCAGCAGAGGGACAGGGGGCGCGTGGCAGTTCTTC; cdr3_aa: CASRGTGGAWQFF
v_call: TRBV20-1; d_call: -; j_call: TRBJ1-1; clone_size: few; cdr3_nt: TGCAGTGCTAGCCCCGGGACAGAAGCTTTCTTT; cdr3_aa: CSASPGTEAFF
v_call: TRBV12-3/TRBV12-4; d_call: TRBD1; j_call: TRBJ1-1; clone_size: -; cdr3_nt: TGTGCCAGCAGTTACAGGGGGATGGGGGAGGCTTTCTTT; cdr3_aa: CASSYRGMGEAFF
v_call: TRBV7-9; d_call: -; j_call: TRBJ1-1; clone_size: -; cdr3_nt: TGTGCCAGCAGCTTAAGGTTCAGGGCCTTCTTT; cdr3_aa: CASSLRFRAFF
v_call: TRBV15; d_call: -; j_call: TRBJ1-4; clone_size: -; cdr3_nt: TGTGCCACCAGCAGAGATCCCGTCGCGCGGGGTGAAAAACTGTTTTTT; cdr3_aa: CATSRDPVARGEKLFF
v_call: TRBV7-8; d_call: TRBD1; j_call: TRBJ2-1; clone_size: -; cdr3_nt: TGTGCCAGCAGCCTCCGGGACAGGGCCTACAATGAGCAGTTCTTC; cdr3_aa: CASSLRDRAYNEQFF
v_call: TRBV6-5; d_call: -; j_call: TRBJ1-4; clone_size: -; cdr3_nt: TGTGCCAGCAGTTACTGGGCAGAGAATGAAAAACTGTTTTTT; cdr3_aa: CASSYWAENEKLFF
v_call: TRBV20-1; d_call: TRBD2; j_call: TRBJ2-1; clone_size: few; cdr3_nt: TGCAGTGCTCGTGGACTAGCGGGGGGGGAACTCTTCTACAATGAGCAGTTCTTC; cdr3_aa: CSARGLAGGELFYNEQFF
v_call: TRBV5-1; d_call: TRBD1; j_call: TRBJ2-5; clone_size: -; cdr3_nt: TGCGCCAGCAGCTACGGACAGGGCGGGGAGACCCAGTACTTC; cdr3_aa: CASSYGQGGETQYF
v_call: TRBV19; d_call: TRBD1; j_call: TRBJ1-4; clone_size: -; cdr3_nt: TGTGCCAGTATCCCCCGGGACAGGTCGACCGAAAAACTGTTTTTT; cdr3_aa: CASIPRDRSTEKLFF
v_call: TRBV2; d_call: TRBD1; j_call: TRBJ2-4; clone_size: -; cdr3_nt: TGTGCCAGCAGGGAGGGACAGGGGGTGGACATTCAGTACTTC; cdr3_aa: CASREGQGVDIQYF
v_call: TRBV6-1; d_call: -; j_call: TRBJ2-7; clone_size: -; cdr3_nt: TGTGCCAGCAGTGGACTAGACTACGAGCAGTACTTC; cdr3_aa: CASSGLDYEQYF
v_call: TRBV21-1; d_call: -; j_call: TRBJ2-7; clone_size: -; cdr3_nt: TGTGCCAGCAGCAAAGGAGGGCCGCTAGCGGGGTCATCCTACGAGCAGTACTTC; cdr3_aa: CASSKGGPLAGSSYEQYF
v_call: TRBV5-5; d_call: TRBD1; j_call: TRBJ2-1; clone_size: -; cdr3_nt: TGTGCCAGCAGCTTGGAACAGGGGGCTCAGGAGCAGTTCTTC; cdr3_aa: CASSLEQGAQEQFF
v_call: TRBV19; d_call: TRBD2; j_call: TRBJ2-1; clone_size: -; cdr3_nt: TGTGCCAGTAAGCCCCGGGGGGTATACAATGAGCAGTTCTTC; cdr3_aa: CASKPRGVYNEQFF
v_call: TRBV19; d_call: TRBD1; j_call: TRBJ2-1; clone_size: -; cdr3_nt: TGTGCCAGTAGTATCTGGACAGGGGGTAATGAGCAGTTCTTC; cdr3_aa: CASSIWTGGNEQFF
v_call: TRBV13; d_call: -; j_call: TRBJ1-6; clone_size: -; cdr3_nt: TGTGCCAGCAGCCCTCGGGGCTATAATTCACCCCTCCACTTT; cdr3_aa: CASSPRGYNSPLHF
v_call: TRBV2; d_call: -; j_call: TRBJ1-1; clone_size: -; cdr3_nt: TGTGCCAGCAGGGCAGGGGCCTCGAACACTGAAGCTTTCTTT; cdr3_aa: CASRAGASNTEAFF
v_call: TRBV10-2; d_call: TRBD2; j_call: TRBJ2-3; clone_size: -; cdr3_nt: TGCGCCAGCAGATTAGCGGGGGTGGGCACAGATACGCAGTATTTT; cdr3_aa: CASRLAGVGTDTQYF
v_call: TRBV5-5; d_call: -; j_call: TRBJ1-2; clone_size: -; cdr3_nt: TGTGCCAGCAGCTTGTTAGGTCCGGGACATAACTATGGCTACACCTTC; cdr3_aa: CASSLLGPGHNYGYTF
v_call: TRBV12-3/TRBV12-4; d_call: -; j_call: TRBJ1-2; clone_size: -; cdr3_nt: TGTGCCAGCAGTTCGACAGTCAGTGGCTACACCTTC; cdr3_aa: CASSSTVSGYTF
v_call: TRBV2; d_call: TRBD1; j_call: TRBJ2-7; clone_size: -; cdr3_nt: TGTGCCAGCAGTGAGGCCCAGACAGGGCTCCTCGCCTACGAGCAGTACTTC; cdr3_aa: CASSEAQTGLLAYEQYF
v_call: TRBV19; d_call: -; j_call: TRBJ1-6; clone_size: -; cdr3_nt: TGTGCCAGTAGTACGTCAATCGGGTGTTCACCCCTCCACTTT; cdr3_aa: CASSTSIGCSPLHF
v_call: TRBV9; d_call: -; j_call: TRBJ2-1; clone_size: -; cdr3_nt: TGTGCCAGCAGCGTAGAGCAGGGTCGGGAGCAGTTCTTC; cdr3_aa: CASSVEQGREQFF
v_call: TRBV30; d_call: TRBD1; j_call: TRBJ2-3; clone_size: -; cdr3_nt: TGTGCCTGGAGTGTCGGACAGGGGAGCACAGATACGCAGTATTTT; cdr3_aa: CAWSVGQGSTDTQYF